The 17 T cell receptor beta chains below all came from one sample that was sequenced in a study of T cell responses to AZD1222 COVID-19 vaccine. The assay was immunoSEQ multiplex PCR, and TCRdb's table has in-frame clones only and misses some. The repertoire holds roughly 180,000 clones, with 92% as singletons. The material was peripheral blood, obtained 28 days after the second AZD1222 dose. These receptors all stem from an adult who received the AZD1222 COVID-19 vaccine.

The chain joins TRBV3-1 (or the pseudogene TRBV3-2) to TRBJ2-5; weak D call: TRBD2 (7 bases). V lost 4 bases and J lost 4, with 13 bases in between. The germline V gene encodes CDR1 LGHDT and CDR2 YNNKEL (reference sequence). The CDR3 is 14 amino acids. The CDR3 region is CASSRWEGGETQYF. In DNA, the CDR3 is TGTGCCAGCAGCCGATGGGAGGGGGGAGAGACCCAGTACTTC.

The chain couples TRBV27 to TRBJ1-4, with a possible D match to TRBD1 (6 bases). CDR3 size: 16 residues. The germline V gene has CDR1 MNHEY and CDR2 SMNVEV (reference sequence). The V gene lost 5 bases and the J gene lost 7 bases, with 20 bases spanning the gap. This CDR3 reads CASSRILRRGGEKLFF. The DNA of the CDR3 is TGTGCCAGCAGTCGTATACTAAGGAGGGGGGGTGAAAAACTGTTTTTT.

The chain has TRBV9 and TRBJ2-1; 8 bases map to TRBD2. The CDR3 is 16 residues long. With V trimmed by 0 bases and J by 3 bases, 5 bases remained unmatched. Germline V lookup: CDR1 SGDLS, CDR2 YYNGEE. CDR3 amino acids: CASSVVGTSGYNEQFF. CDR3 in DNA: TGTGCCAGCAGCGTAGTAGGAACTAGCGGCTACAATGAGCAGTTCTTC.

This rearrangement joins TRBV4-1 to TRBJ2-3, with 8 bases identical to TRBD2. Germline V lookup: CDR1 MGHRA, CDR2 YSYEKL. V trimming: 3 bases; J trimming: 8 bases; junction bases outside the gene matches: 16. The CDR3 is made up of 17 amino acids. CDR3 region: CASSQGTGTSHRTTQYF. CDR3 in DNA: TGCGCCAGCAGCCAGGGCACCGGGACTAGTCACAGAACTACGCAGTATTTT.

The chain employs TRBV19 and TRBJ2-5; 7 bases match TRBD1. Germline V CDR1 and CDR2: LNHDA, SQIVND (reference sequence). The CDR3 spans 13 residues. With 9 bases clipped from V and 0 bases from J, the junction kept 4 bases outside the gene matches. The CDR3 coding sequence is TGTGCCAGCCAACAGGGGTACCAAGAGACCCAGTACTTC. Amino acids: CASQQGYQETQYF.

This clone appeared a single time. The chain links TRBV7-9 to TRBJ2-5; D perhaps matches TRBD1 (6 bases). CDR3 length equals 12 residues. The V and J ends lost 5 bases and 5 bases respectively, with 9 bases between them. CDR1 is SEHNR and CDR2 is FQNEAQ in the germline V gene (reference sequence). The CDR3 bases are TGTGCCAGCAGCCCACAGGGTGAGACCCAGTACTTC. Translating it yields CASSPQGETQYF.

The V gene is TRBV27, the J gene TRBJ2-2, with D uncertain. Looked up from germline, CDR1 is MNHEY and CDR2 is SMNVEV (reference sequence). CDR3 length equals 12 residues. With 4 bases removed from V and 6 bases from J, the gap between germline ends came to 6 bases. CDR3 residues: CASSSQAGELFF. CDR3 bases: TGTGCCAGCAGTTCCCAGGCCGGGGAGCTGTTTTTT.

The chain combines TRBV19 with TRBJ1-5; D is perhaps TRBD1 (6 bases). V was clipped by 7 bases and J by 0 bases, with 13 bases between them. There are 15 residues in the CDR3. In germline, CDR1 is LNHDA, CDR2 SQIVND (reference sequence). CDR3 protein: CASMSYRASNQPQHF. The CDR3 DNA is TGTGCCAGTATGTCTTACAGGGCTAGCAATCAGCCCCAGCATTTT.

V gene TRBV9 combines with J gene TRBJ1-1; D is undetermined. The CDR3 is 17 residues long. Germline V gene sequence: CDR1 SGDLS, CDR2 YYNGEE. V was trimmed by 0 bases and J by 3 bases, leaving 18 bases between them. The CDR3 coding sequence is TGTGCCAGCAGCGTAGGAGGTGGGGTTAAGCTAGACACTGAAGCTTTCTTT. This encodes CASSVGGGVKLDTEAFF.

The chain joins TRBV24-1 to TRBJ2-1, with TRBD1 as a possible D gene (6 bases). Germline lookup yields CDR1 KGHDR and CDR2 SFDVKD. V lost 3 bases, J lost 10 bases, and 12 bases lay in between. The CDR3 extends over 13 amino acids. CDR3 loop: CATSDGGEREQFF. CDR3 nucleotides: TGTGCCACCAGTGATGGGGGCGAACGGGAGCAGTTCTTC.

V is TRBV5-1 and J is TRBJ2-1, with 9 bases aligning to TRBD1. CDR1 is SGHRS and CDR2 is YFSETQ in the germline V gene. The CDR3 loop spans 14 amino acids. V lost 2 bases, J lost 6 bases, and 3 bases stayed unmatched. DNA of the CDR3: TGCGCCAGCAGCTTACAGGGGGCCGCCAATGAGCAGTTCTTC. It encodes CASSLQGAANEQFF.

The V gene is TRBV10-2, the J gene TRBJ2-7; D gene unclear. From germline, CDR1 is WSHSY and CDR2 SAAADI. Trimming removed 3 bases at V and 4 bases at J, with 10 bases between. The CDR3 sequence is 13 residues long. The CDR3 DNA is TGCGCCAGCAGTGATCCGATGCGGTACGAGCAGTACTTC. Amino acids: CASSDPMRYEQYF.

This clone was seen only once. The CDR3 DNA follows: TGTGCCAGCAGCCAAGTGAGACTGTCTACCGCGCCCTACGAGCAGTACTTC. This encodes CASSQVRLSTAPYEQYF. This chain uses TRBV4-2 with TRBJ2-7; the D is unclear. V lost 1 base and J 2 bases, leaving 18 bases between the germline ends. The CDR3 totals 17 residues. Germline CDR1 LGHNA, CDR2 YNFKEQ.

V and J are TRBV19 and TRBJ1-2; 7 bases agree with TRBD1. The CDR3 totals 15 residues. With 10 bases clipped from V and 6 bases from J, the junction kept 17 bases outside the gene matches. Looked up from germline, CDR1 is LNHDA and CDR2 is SQIVND (reference sequence). CDR3 protein: CAIPKGQLLSDGYTF. CDR3 DNA: TGTGCCATCCCGAAGGGACAGCTCCTAAGCGATGGCTACACCTTC.

In its sample, this clone was seen once. The chain has TRBV28 and TRBJ1-1; TRBD1 aligns across 7 bases. This CDR3 contains 14 residues. Germline V gene sequence: CDR1 MDHEN, CDR2 SYDVKM. Trimming took 3 bases from V and 1 from J; bases not matched to a gene: 2. CDR3 sequence (DNA): TGTGCCAGCAGTTTTAGGGGGCGGAACACTGAAGCTTTCTTT. This sequence encodes CASSFRGRNTEAFF.

J is TRBJ2-7 and V is TRBV6-5; D is ambiguous. Germline V gives CDR1 MNHEY, CDR2 SVGAGI. CDR3 length: 14 residues. V was trimmed by 0 bases and J by 7 bases, leaving 13 bases between them. In DNA form, the CDR3 reads TGTGCCAGCAGTTACTCGATAGGGCCCGGGGAGCAGTACTTC. Protein: CASSYSIGPGEQYF.

This clone was counted once. V gene TRBV7-9 combines with J gene TRBJ1-4; D is undetermined. CDR3 length: 12 amino acids. CDR1 and CDR2 from the germline V gene are SEHNR and FQNEAQ (reference sequence). V lost 3 bases and J 5 bases, leaving 4 bases between the germline ends. The CDR3 coding sequence is TGTGCCAGCAGCTTGGGCAATGAAAAACTGTTTTTT. Its translation: CASSLGNEKLFF. Based on the CDR3 plus reference TRBV7-9 and TRBJ1-4, the full variable domain is DTGVSQNPRHKITKRGQNVTFRCDPISEHNRLYWYRQTLGQGPEFLTYFQNEAQLEKSRLLSDRFSAERPKGSFSTLEIQRTEQGDSAMYLCASSLGNEKLFFGSGTQLSVL.